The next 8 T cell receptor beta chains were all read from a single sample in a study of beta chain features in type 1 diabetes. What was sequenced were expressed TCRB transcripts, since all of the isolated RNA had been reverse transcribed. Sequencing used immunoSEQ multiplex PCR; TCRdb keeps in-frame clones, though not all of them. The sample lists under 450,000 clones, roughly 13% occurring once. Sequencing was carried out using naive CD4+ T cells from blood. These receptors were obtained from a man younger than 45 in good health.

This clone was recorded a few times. The CDR3 loop reads CASSQDPRGPQHF. In DNA form, the CDR3 reads TGCGCCAGCAGTCAGGACCCCAGGGGGCCCCAGCATTTT. J is TRBJ1-5 and V is TRBV23-1, with D possibly matching TRBD1 (6 bases). TRBV23-1 belongs to the ORF category, with a function that is uncertain. This CDR3 is 13 amino acids long. The V end lost 3 bases, the J end lost 9 bases, and 12 bases lay between the germline ends.

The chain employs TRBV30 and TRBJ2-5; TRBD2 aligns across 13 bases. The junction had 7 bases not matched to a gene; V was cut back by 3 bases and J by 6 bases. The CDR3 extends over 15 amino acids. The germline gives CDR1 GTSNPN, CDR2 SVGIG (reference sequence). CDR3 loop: CAWSLSLAGGKTQYF. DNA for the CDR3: TGTGCCTGGAGCCTCTCACTAGCGGGAGGGAAGACCCAGTACTTC.

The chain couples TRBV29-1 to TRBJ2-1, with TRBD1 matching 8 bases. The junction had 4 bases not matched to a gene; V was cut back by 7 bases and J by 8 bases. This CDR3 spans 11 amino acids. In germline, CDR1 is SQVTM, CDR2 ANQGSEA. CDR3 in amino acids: CSGAGGYEQFF. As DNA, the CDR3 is TGCAGCGGTGCAGGGGGCTATGAGCAGTTCTTC.

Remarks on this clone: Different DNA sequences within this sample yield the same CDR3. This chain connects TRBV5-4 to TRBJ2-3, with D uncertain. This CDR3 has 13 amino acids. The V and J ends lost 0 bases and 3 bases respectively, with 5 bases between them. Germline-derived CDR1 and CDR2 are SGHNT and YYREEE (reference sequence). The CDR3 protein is CASSLEGTDTQYF. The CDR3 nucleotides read TGTGCCAGCAGCTTGGAAGGTACAGATACGCAGTATTTT.

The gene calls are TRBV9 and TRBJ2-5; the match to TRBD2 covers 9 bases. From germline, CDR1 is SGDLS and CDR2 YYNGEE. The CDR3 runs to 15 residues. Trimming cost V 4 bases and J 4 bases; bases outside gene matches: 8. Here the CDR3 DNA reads TGTGCCAGCAGCCCCTCGGGTAGCGGGAGAGAGACCCAGTACTTC. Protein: CASSPSGSGRETQYF.

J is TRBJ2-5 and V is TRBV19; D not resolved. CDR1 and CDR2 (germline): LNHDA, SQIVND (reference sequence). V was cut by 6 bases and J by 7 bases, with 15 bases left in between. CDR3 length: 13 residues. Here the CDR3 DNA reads TGTGCCAGTAGCCCACGGACCGCGCCGACCCAGTACTTC. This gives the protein CASSPRTAPTQYF.

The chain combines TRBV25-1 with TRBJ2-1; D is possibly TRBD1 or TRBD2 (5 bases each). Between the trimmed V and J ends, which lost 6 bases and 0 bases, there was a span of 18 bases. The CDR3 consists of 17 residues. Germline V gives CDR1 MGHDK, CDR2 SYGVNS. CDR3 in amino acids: CASSPAPGTSSYNEQFF. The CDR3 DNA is TGTGCCAGCAGCCCTGCCCCAGGGACCAGCTCCTACAATGAGCAGTTCTTC.

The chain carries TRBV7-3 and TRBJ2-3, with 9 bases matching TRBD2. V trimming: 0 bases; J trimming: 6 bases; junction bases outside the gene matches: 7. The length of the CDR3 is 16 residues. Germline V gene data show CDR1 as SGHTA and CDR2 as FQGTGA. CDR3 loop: CASSLTPREGLDTQYF. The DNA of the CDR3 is TGTGCCAGCAGCTTAACCCCGCGGGAGGGCCTTGATACGCAGTATTTT.